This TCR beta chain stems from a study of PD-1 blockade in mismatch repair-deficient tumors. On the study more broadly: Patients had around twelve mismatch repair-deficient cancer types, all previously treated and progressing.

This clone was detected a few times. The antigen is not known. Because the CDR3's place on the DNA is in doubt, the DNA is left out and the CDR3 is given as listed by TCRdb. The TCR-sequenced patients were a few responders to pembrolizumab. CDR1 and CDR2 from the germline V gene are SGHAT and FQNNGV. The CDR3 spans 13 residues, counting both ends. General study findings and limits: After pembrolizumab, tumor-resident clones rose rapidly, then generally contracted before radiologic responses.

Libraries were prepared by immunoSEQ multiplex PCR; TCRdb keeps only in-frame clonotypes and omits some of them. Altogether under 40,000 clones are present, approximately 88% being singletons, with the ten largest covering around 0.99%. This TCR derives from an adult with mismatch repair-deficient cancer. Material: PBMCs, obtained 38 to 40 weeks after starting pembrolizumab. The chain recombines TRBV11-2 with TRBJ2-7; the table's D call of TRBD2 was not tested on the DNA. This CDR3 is CASSPLVGLGSDF.